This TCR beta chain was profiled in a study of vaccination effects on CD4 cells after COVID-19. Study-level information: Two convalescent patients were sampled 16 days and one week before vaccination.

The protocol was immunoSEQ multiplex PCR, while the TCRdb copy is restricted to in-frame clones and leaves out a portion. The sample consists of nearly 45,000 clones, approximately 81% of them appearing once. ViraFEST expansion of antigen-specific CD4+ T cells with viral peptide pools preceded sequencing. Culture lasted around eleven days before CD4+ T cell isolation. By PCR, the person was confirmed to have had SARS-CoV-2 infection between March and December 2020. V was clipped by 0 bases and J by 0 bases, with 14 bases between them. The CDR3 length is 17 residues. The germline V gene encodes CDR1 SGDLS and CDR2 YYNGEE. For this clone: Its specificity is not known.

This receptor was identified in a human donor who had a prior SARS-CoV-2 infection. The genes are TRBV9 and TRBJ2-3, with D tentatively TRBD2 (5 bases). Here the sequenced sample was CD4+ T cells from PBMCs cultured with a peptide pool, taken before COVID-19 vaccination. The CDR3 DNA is TGTGCCAGCAGCGTAGCTGGGTCTAGCAGAAGCACAGATACGCAGTATTTT. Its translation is CASSVAGSSRSTDTQYF. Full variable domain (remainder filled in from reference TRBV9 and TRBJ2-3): DSGVTQTPKHLITATGQRVTLRCSPRSGDLSVYWYQQSLDQGLQFLIQYYNGEERAKGNILERFSAQQFPDLHSELNLSSLELGDSALYFCASSVAGSSRSTDTQYFGPGTRLTVL.